The sequence of this T cell receptor beta chain was determined in a study of graft-versus-host responses after intestinal transplantation. Study results and limitations: Maximum circulating GvH clone levels tracked with early post-transplant HvG decreases. GvH clones were found in recipient marrow; some appeared first in ileum or blood.

For this clone: Its target is not known.

Assay used: immunoSEQ multiplex PCR; TCRdb lists only in-frame clones, some missing. The table shows about 120,000 clones, with 90% occurring only once. This CDR3 comprises 16 residues. J gave up 6 bases and V 5 bases, and 12 bases lay outside the gene matches. CDR1 and CDR2 (germline): SGHTA, FQGTGA. The chain is built from TRBV7-3 and TRBJ2-1; 8 bases line up with TRBD2. This specimen was unstimulated CD4+ T cells sorted from spleen or lymph node cells, taken before intestinal transplant. The TCR comes from a human donor who received an intestinal transplant. The CDR3 protein is CASSVESGRAGNEQFF. CDR3 nucleotide sequence: TGTGCCAGCAGCGTTGAGAGCGGGAGAGCCGGCAATGAGCAGTTCTTC.